This passage covers 19 T cell receptor beta chains from one sample sequenced in a study of OX40 agonist ivuxolimab in advanced cancers. Receptors were amplified or captured by the immunoSEQ multiplex PCR assay. TCRdb limited this immuneACCESS table to in-frame rearrangements with V and J called. A share of clones is missing; checked studies link under half to unresolved V genes, and the rest is unexplained. The sample table records tens of thousands of clones; 70% to 90% of these occur just once. Clones ranked in the top ten supply approximately 35% of the sample. Here the sequenced sample was CD4+ or CD8+ T cells sorted from blood, taken in a trial of the OX40 agonist ivuxolimab. Every receptor here comes from an adult with an advanced solid tumor such as melanoma, head and neck, liver or kidney cancer.

The chain combines TRBV4-1 with TRBJ2-5, with TRBD2 as a possible D gene (6 bases). The CDR3 spans 14 residues. V lost 1 base and J 4 bases, leaving 10 bases between the germline ends. Per germline, CDR1 MGHRA and CDR2 YSYEKL. CDR3 in amino acids: CASSQVGGAETQYF. CDR3 sequence (DNA): TGCGCCAGCAGCCAAGTTGGAGGGGCAGAGACCCAGTACTTC.

This rearrangement joins TRBV7-9 to TRBJ1-2; 7 nucleotides match TRBD1. CDR3 length equals 13 residues. CDR1 is SEHNR, CDR2 FQNEAQ, per germline (reference sequence). After removal of 5 bases from V and 5 bases from J, the junction contained 5 bases not matched to a gene. The CDR3 sequence is CASSPGQIYGYTF. For the CDR3, the DNA is TGTGCCAGCAGCCCGGGACAGATATATGGCTACACCTTC.

This chain joins TRBV2 and TRBJ2-3; no firm D call. Germline CDR1 reads SNHLY; CDR2 reads FYNNEI. The CDR3 runs 16 residues. The V gene lost 6 bases and the J gene lost 2 bases, with 18 bases spanning the gap. The CDR3 is CASSLFRTGNTDTQYF. As DNA, the CDR3 is TGTGCCAGCAGCCTGTTTAGGACGGGTAACACAGATACGCAGTATTTT.

CDR3 nucleotides: TGTGCCAGCAGCTGGACAGGGGGTAGTTACGAGCAGTACTTC. Amino acids: CASSWTGGSYEQYF. The V call is TRBV13, the J call TRBJ2-7, with 10 nucleotides matching TRBD1. Trimming took 4 bases from V and 4 from J; bases not matched to a gene: 4. This CDR3 spans 14 amino acids. Germline V gene sequence: CDR1 PRHDT, CDR2 FYEKMQ (reference sequence).

The rearrangement uses TRBV13 and TRBJ2-4; a weak D match, TRBD2 (5 bases). This CDR3 comprises 18 residues. V was clipped by 5 bases and J by 0 bases, with 20 bases between them. The V gene's germline CDR1 is PRHDT and CDR2 FYEKMQ (reference sequence). The CDR3 sequence: CASSTRKPRVLAKNIQYF. DNA of the CDR3: TGTGCCAGCAGCACCCGGAAGCCGAGGGTGTTAGCCAAAAACATTCAGTACTTC.

The chain uses TRBV14 and TRBJ2-7; D gene ambiguous. The CDR3 is 14 residues long. Trimming pared 3 bases from V and 2 bases from J, leaving 11 bases between. Germline V gene lookup returns CDR1 SGHDN and CDR2 FVKESK. CDR3 DNA sequence: TGTGCCAGCAGCCATATATCTGGTACCTACGAGCAGTACTTC. Residues: CASSHISGTYEQYF.

The V and J genes are TRBV6-6 and TRBJ2-3; no clear D. Germline-derived CDR1 and CDR2 are MNHNY and SVGAGI (reference sequence). The CDR3 extends over 13 amino acids. Trimming cost V 5 bases and J 5 bases, with 11 bases left between them. DNA for the CDR3: TGTGCCAGCAGTCCATCCTGGGGAGATACGCAGTATTTT. It encodes CASSPSWGDTQYF.

V usage is TRBV27 and J usage is TRBJ2-5; D remains ambiguous. Germline CDR1 is MNHEY and CDR2 is SMNVEV (reference sequence). The ends were cut back, 0 bases at V and 4 bases at J, with 12 bases in the middle. This CDR3 has 15 residues. The CDR3 reads CASSLSSARPETQYF. In DNA, the CDR3 is TGTGCCAGCAGTTTATCGTCGGCTCGTCCAGAGACCCAGTACTTC.

The gene calls are TRBV9 and TRBJ2-7; TRBD1 matches 9 bases. This CDR3 contains 15 residues. CDR1 is SGDLS and CDR2 is YYNGEE in the germline V gene. With 2 bases clipped from V and 0 bases from J, the junction kept 3 bases outside the gene matches. The CDR3 nucleotides read TGTGCCAGCAGCGTGGGACAGGGATTCTCCTACGAGCAGTACTTC. It encodes CASSVGQGFSYEQYF.

This chain joins TRBV19 and TRBJ2-7; perhaps TRBD1 as D (6 bases). The germline V gene has CDR1 LNHDA and CDR2 SQIVND (reference sequence). V was clipped by 1 base and J by 0 bases, with 10 bases between them. The length of the CDR3 is 15 residues. CDR3 in amino acids: CASSIALGGSYEQYF. The CDR3 DNA reads as TGTGCCAGTAGTATAGCCCTAGGGGGCTCCTACGAGCAGTACTTC.

This chain uses TRBV10-3 with TRBJ1-1, with a possible D match to TRBD1 (6 bases). Per the germline V gene, CDR1 is ENHRY and CDR2 is SYGVKD. The CDR3 runs 15 residues. V was clipped by 8 bases and J by 2 bases, with 18 bases between them. As DNA, the CDR3 is TGTGCCATCCCCGAGCCAGGGGTAAAAAACACTGAAGCTTTCTTT. Its protein is CAIPEPGVKNTEAFF.

The chain is built from TRBV6-1 and TRBJ2-7, with D perhaps matching TRBD1 (6 bases). Germline CDR1 is MNHNS and CDR2 is SASEGT. This CDR3 is built from 14 residues. Between the trimmed V and J ends, which lost 1 base and 3 bases, there was a span of 10 bases. DNA for the CDR3: TGTGCCAGCAGTGAAGTCAAGGGGGTCTACGAGCAGTACTTC. Encoded protein: CASSEVKGVYEQYF.

The chain joins TRBV29-1 to TRBJ1-2; TRBD1 is a possible D gene (5 bases). Germline loops: CDR1 SQVTM, CDR2 ANQGSEA. Between the trimmed V and J ends, which lost 3 bases and 4 bases, there was a span of 12 bases. This CDR3 has 13 residues. The CDR3 protein is CSVEADRFYGYTF. The CDR3 nucleotides are TGCAGCGTTGAGGCCGACAGATTCTATGGCTACACCTTC.

The J gene is TRBJ1-1, the V gene TRBV19, with TRBD1 as a possible D gene (5 bases). The CDR3 has 13 residues. The V end lost 6 bases, the J end lost 4 bases, and 12 bases lay between the germline ends. The V gene's germline CDR1 is LNHDA and CDR2 SQIVND (reference sequence). The CDR3, as DNA: TGTGCCAGTAGGGGGGGATTAGCCACTGAAGCTTTCTTT. This encodes CASRGGLATEAFF.

The V gene is TRBV4-2, the J gene TRBJ1-2; D remains unclear. The V gene's germline CDR1 is LGHNA and CDR2 YNFKEQ. V lost 2 bases and J 0 bases, leaving 16 bases between the germline ends. CDR3 size: 17 residues. The CDR3 DNA sequence: TGTGCCAGCAGCCAACAGACCACCATGAACGCTAACTATGGCTACACCTTC. It codes for CASSQQTTMNANYGYTF.

V usage is TRBV27 and J usage is TRBJ2-7; D is possibly TRBD1 or TRBD2 (5 bases each). Trimming left V 2 bases short and J 3 bases short, with 14 bases between. Germline CDR1 and CDR2: MNHEY and SMNVEV (reference sequence). The CDR3 is 15 amino acids. CDR3 nucleotides: TGTGCCAGCAGTTTAGGCCGAGGGGCCATCTACGAGCAGTACTTC. It specifies CASSLGRGAIYEQYF.

This clone was seen only once. The chain recombines TRBV11-3 with TRBJ2-1; 9 nucleotides agree with TRBD2. The J segment lost 7 bases and the V segment lost 2 bases, leaving 9 bases of the junction unmatched. The CDR3 extends over 16 amino acids. CDR1 and CDR2 from the germline V gene are SGHNT and YENEEA. CDR3 residues: CASSLRAGGSRNEQFF. The CDR3 coding sequence is TGTGCCAGCAGCTTAAGAGCGGGAGGCTCCAGGAATGAGCAGTTCTTC.

The J gene is TRBJ2-7, the V gene TRBV5-4; D gene unclear. This CDR3 is 14 amino acids long. Per germline, CDR1 SGHNT and CDR2 YYREEE (reference sequence). Trimming left V 3 bases short and J 1 base short, with 11 bases between. CDR3 bases: TGTGCCAGCAGCTACTTGTACGGATCCTACGAGCAGTACTTC. This codes for CASSYLYGSYEQYF.

The chain links TRBV5-8 to TRBJ2-1; TRBD1 agrees at 9 bases. J lost 0 bases, V lost 5 bases, and 6 bases had no gene match. This CDR3 comprises 16 residues. Germline V gene data show CDR1 as SGHTS and CDR2 as YDEGEE. CDR3 loop: CASSIPTGGSYNEQFF. The DNA for the CDR3 is TGTGCCAGCAGTATCCCGACAGGGGGCTCCTACAATGAGCAGTTCTTC. Filled out from reference TRBV5-8 and TRBJ2-1, the complete variable domain reads EAGVTQSPTHLIKTRGQQATLRCSPISGHTSVYWYQQALGLGLQFLLWYDEGEERNRGNFPPRFSGRQFPNYSSELNVNALELEDSALYLCASSIPTGGSYNEQFFGPGTRLTVL.